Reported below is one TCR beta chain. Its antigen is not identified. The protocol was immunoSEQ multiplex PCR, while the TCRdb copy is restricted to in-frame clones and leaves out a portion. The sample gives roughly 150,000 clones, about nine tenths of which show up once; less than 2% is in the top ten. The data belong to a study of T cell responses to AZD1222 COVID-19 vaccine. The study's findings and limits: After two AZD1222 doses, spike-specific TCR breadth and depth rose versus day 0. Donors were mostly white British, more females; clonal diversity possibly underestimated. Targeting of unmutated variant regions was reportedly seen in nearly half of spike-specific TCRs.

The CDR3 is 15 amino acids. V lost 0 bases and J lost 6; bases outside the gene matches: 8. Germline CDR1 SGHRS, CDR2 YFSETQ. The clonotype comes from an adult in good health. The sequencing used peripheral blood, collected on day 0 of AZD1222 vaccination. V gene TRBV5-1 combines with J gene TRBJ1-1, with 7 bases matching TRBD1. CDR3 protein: CASSLANTGVSEAFF. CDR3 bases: TGCGCCAGCAGCTTGGCAAATACAGGGGTATCTGAAGCTTTCTTT.